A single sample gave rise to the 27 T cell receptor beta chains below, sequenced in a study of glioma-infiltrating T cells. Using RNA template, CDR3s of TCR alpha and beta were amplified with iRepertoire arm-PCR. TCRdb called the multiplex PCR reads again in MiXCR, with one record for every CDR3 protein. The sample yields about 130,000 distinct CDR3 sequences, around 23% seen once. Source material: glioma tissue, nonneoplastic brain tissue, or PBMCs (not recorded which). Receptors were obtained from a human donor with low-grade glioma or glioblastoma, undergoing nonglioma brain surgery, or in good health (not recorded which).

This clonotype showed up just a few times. CDR3 protein: CASSQFTCTGELFF. CDR3 in DNA: TGTGCCAGCAGCCAATTCACATGCACCGGGGAGCTGTTTTTT. The chain carries TRBV7-2 and TRBJ2-2; D uncertain. Germline V gives CDR1 SGHTA, CDR2 FQGNSA. The CDR3 loop spans 14 amino acids. Trimming cost V 5 bases and J 4 bases, with 11 bases left between them.

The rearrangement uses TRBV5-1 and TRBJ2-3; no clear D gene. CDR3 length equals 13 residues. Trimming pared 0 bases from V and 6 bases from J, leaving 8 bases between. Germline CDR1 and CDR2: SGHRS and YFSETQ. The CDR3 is CASSLGNFDTQYF. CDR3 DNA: TGCGCCAGCAGCTTGGGGAATTTCGATACGCAGTATTTT.

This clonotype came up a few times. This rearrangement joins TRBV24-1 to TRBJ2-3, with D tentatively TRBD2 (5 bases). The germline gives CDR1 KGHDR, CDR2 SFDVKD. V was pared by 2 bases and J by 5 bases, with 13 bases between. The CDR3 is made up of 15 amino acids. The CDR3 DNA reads TGTGCCACCAGTGATTACCAGGACTTCGGAGATACGCAGTATTTT. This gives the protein CATSDYQDFGDTQYF.

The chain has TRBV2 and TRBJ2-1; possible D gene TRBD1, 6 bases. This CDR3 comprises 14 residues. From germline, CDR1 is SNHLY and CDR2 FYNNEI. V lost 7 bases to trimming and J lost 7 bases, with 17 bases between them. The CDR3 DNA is TGTGCCAGCAATAGGCCCAGGGGTGGGAATGAGCAGTTCTTC. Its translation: CASNRPRGGNEQFF.

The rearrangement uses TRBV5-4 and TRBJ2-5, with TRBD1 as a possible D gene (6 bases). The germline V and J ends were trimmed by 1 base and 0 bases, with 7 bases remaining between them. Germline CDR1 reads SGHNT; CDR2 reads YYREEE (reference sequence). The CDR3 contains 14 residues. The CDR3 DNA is TGTGCCAGCAGCTTGTGGACAGACCAAGAGACCCAGTACTTC. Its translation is CASSLWTDQETQYF. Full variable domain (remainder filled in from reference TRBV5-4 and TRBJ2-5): ETGVTQSPTHLIKTRGQQVTLRCSSQSGHNTVSWYQQALGQGPQFIFQYYREEENGRGNFPPRFSGLQFPNYSSELNVNALELDDSALYLCASSLWTDQETQYFGPGTRLLVL.

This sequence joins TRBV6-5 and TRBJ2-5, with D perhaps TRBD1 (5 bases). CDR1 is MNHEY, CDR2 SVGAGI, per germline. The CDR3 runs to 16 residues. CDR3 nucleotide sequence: TGTGCAGGCAGTGAGAGGCCAGGGAAGTACCAAGAGACCCAGTACTTC. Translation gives CAGSERPGKYQETQYF.

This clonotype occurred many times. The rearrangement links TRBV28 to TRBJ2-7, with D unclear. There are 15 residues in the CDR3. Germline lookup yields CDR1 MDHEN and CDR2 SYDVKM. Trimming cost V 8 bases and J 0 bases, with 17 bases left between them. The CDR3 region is CASGPSWATSYEQYV. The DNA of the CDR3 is TGTGCCAGCGGACCGAGTTGGGCGACCTCCTACGAGCAGTACGTC.

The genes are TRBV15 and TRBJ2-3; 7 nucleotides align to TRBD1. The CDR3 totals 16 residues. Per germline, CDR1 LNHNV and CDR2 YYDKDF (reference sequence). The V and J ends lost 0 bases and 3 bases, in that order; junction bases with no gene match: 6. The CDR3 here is CATSRDRPGGTDTQYF. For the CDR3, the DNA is TGTGCCACCAGCAGAGATCGGCCAGGGGGTACAGATACGCAGTATTTT.

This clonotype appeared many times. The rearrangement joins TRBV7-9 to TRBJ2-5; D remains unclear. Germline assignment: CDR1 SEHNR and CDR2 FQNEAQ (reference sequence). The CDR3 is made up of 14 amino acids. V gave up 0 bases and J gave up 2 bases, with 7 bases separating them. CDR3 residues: CASSLALRQETQYF. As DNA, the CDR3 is TGTGCCAGCAGCTTAGCGCTCAGACAAGAGACCCAGTACTTC.

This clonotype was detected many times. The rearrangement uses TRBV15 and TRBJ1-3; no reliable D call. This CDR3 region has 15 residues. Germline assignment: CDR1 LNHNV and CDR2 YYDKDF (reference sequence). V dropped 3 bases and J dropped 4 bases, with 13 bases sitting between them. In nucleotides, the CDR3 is TGTGCCACCAGCAGCCAGACCATTGGGGGAAACACCATATATTTT. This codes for CATSSQTIGGNTIYF.

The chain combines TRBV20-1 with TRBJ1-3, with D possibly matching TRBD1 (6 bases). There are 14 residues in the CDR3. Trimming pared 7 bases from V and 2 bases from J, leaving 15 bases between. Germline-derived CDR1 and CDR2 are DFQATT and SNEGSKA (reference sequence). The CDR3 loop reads CSVGGRSAGNTIYF. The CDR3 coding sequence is TGCAGTGTAGGGGGACGATCCGCTGGAAACACCATATATTTT.

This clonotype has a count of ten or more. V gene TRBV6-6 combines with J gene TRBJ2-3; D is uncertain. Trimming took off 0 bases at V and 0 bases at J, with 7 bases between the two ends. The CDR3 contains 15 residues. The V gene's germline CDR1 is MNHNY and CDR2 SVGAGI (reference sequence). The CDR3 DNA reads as TGTGCCAGCAGTTACTCCTCAGTAAGCACAGATACGCAGTATTTT. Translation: CASSYSSVSTDTQYF.

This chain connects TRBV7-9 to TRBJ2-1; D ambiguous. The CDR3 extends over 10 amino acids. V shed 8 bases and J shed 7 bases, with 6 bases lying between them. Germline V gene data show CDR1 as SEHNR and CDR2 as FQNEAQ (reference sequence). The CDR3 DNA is TGTGCCAGCGTTGGGAATGAGCAGTTCTTC. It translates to CASVGNEQFF. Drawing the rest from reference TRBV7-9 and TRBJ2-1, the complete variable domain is DTGVSQNPRHKITKRGQNVTFRCDPISEHNRLYWYRQTLGQGPEFLTYFQNEAQLEKSRLLSDRFSAERPKGSFSTLEIQRTEQGDSAMYLCASVGNEQFFGPGTRLTVL.

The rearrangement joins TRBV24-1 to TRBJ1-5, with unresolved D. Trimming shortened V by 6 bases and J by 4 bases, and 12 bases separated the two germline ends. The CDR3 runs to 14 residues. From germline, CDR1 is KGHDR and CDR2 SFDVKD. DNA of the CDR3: TGTGCCACCAGTCGGAGCGGCCCGAATCAGCCCCAGCATTTT. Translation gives CATSRSGPNQPQHF.

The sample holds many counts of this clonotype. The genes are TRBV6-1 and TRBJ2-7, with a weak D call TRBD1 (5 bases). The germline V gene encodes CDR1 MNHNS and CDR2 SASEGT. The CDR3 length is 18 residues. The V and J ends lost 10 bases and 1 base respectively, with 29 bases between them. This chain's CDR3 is CAKPLSAGISQWSYEQYV. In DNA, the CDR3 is TGTGCCAAACCCTTGTCGGCAGGGATAAGTCAGTGGTCCTACGAGCAGTACGTC.

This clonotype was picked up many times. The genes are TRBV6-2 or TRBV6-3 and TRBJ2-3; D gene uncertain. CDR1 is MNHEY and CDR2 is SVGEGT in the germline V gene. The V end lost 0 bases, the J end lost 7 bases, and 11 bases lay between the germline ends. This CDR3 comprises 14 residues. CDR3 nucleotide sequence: TGTGCCAGCAGTTACTCGGGTAGCAGTAATACGCAGTATTTT. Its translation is CASSYSGSSNTQYF.

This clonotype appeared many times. The DNA for the CDR3 is TGTGCCAGCAGTAGACAGGGGACTGGAAACACCATATATTTT. This sequence encodes CASSRQGTGNTIYF. The rearrangement joins TRBV28 to TRBJ1-3, with 8 bases that match TRBD1. After removal of 5 bases from V and 2 bases from J, the junction contained 2 bases not matched to a gene. CDR3 length: 14 residues. Germline-derived CDR1 and CDR2 are MDHEN and SYDVKM.

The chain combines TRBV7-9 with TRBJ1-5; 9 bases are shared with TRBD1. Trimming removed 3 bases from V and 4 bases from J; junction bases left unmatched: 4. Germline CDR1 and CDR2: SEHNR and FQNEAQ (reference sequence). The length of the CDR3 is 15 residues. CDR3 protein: CASSFLGTGNQPQHF. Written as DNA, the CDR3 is TGTGCCAGCAGCTTCCTCGGGACAGGGAATCAGCCCCAGCATTTT.

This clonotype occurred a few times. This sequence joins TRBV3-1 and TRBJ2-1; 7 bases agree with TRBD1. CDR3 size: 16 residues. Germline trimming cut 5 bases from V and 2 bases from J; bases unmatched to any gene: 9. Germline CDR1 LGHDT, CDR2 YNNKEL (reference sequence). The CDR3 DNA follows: TGTGCCAGCAGCGATCTAAGGGGGCGAGCCTACAATGAGCAGTTCTTC. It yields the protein CASSDLRGRAYNEQFF.

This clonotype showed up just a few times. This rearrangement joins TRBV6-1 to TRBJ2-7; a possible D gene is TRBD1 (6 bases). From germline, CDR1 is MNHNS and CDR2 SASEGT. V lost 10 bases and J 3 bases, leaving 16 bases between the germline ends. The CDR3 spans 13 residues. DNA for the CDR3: TGTGCCACTCAGGGGACATTTGGCTACGAGCAGTACGTC. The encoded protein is CATQGTFGYEQYV.

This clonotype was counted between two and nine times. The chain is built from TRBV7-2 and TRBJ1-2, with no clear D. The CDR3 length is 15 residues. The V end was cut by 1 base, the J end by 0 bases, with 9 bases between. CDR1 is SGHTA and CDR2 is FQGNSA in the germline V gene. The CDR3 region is CASSLGAATNYGYTF. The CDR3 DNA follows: TGTGCCAGCAGCTTAGGAGCCGCTACTAACTATGGCTACACCTTC.

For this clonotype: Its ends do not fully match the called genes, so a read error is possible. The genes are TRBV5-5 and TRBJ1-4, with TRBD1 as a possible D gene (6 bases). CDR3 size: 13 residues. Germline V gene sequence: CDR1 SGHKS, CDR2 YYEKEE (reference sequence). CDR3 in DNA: TGCGCCAGCAGCTTTGACAGGCCCGAAAAACTGTTTTTT. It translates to CASSFDRPEKLFF.

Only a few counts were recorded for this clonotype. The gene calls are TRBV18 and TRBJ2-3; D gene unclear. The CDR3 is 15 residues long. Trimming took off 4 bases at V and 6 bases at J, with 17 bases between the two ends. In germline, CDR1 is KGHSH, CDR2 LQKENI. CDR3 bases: TGTGCCAGCTCACAAATCGGCCAATCCGAGGATACGCAGTATTTT. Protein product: CASSQIGQSEDTQYF.

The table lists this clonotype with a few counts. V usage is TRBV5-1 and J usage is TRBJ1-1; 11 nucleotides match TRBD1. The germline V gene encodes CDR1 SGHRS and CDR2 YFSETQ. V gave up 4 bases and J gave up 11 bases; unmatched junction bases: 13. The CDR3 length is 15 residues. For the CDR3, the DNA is TGCGCCAGCAGCCCGGCCCCGGGACAGGGGGACGATGCTTTCTTT. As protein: CASSPAPGQGDDAFF.

Here the CDR3 reads CASSHRTAQETQYF. Written as DNA, the CDR3 is TGTGCCAGCAGCCATAGGACAGCCCAAGAGACCCAGTACTTC. The V call is TRBV14, the J call TRBJ2-5; TRBD1 is a possible D gene (6 bases). Per the germline V gene, CDR1 is SGHDN and CDR2 is FVKESK. V lost 3 bases and J 1 base, leaving 9 bases between the germline ends. The CDR3 length is 14 residues.

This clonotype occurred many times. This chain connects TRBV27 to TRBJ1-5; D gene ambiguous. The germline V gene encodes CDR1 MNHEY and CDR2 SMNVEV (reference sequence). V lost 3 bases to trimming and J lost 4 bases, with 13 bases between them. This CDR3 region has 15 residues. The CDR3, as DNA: TGTGCCAGCAGTTTTACCGGGAGAGCAAATCAGCCCCAGCATTTT. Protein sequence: CASSFTGRANQPQHF.

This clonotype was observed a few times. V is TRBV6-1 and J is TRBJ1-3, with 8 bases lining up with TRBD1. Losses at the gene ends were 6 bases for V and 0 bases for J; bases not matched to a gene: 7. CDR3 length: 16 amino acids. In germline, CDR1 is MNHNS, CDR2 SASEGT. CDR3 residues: CASSIGTGSSGNTIYF. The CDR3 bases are TGTGCCAGCAGCATCGGGACAGGATCCTCTGGAAACACCATATATTTT.